The 5 T cell receptor beta chains presented below share a single source sample, sequenced in a study of identical twins. MiXCR, applied by TCRdb to the 5' RACE reads, yields one record per CDR3 protein. This table has around 1.7 million distinct CDR3 sequences, roughly 35% appearing once. The specimen sequenced was cord blood. All receptors come from a newborn girl in good health.

This clonotype occurred many times. The chain uses TRBV6-6 and TRBJ2-1; 11 bases map to TRBD2. The CDR3 totals 15 residues. Germline values: CDR1 MNHNY, CDR2 SVGAGI (reference sequence). Trimming took 7 bases from V and 3 from J; bases not matched to a gene: 5. The CDR3 is CASKTSGDIYNEQFF. In DNA form, the CDR3 reads TGTGCCAGCAAGACTAGCGGGGATATCTACAATGAGCAGTTCTTC.

Comments on this clonotype: The limits of the CDR3 on the DNA are not certain, so only TCRdb's listed CDR3 is given. The chain couples TRBV6-2 or TRBV6-3 to TRBJ1-2. Germline CDR1 and CDR2: MNHEY and SVGEGT. With termini counted, the CDR3 has 19 amino acids. The CDR3 sequence is CASSYPLAGGDTQYFGYTF.

This clonotype turned up a few times. The V and J genes are TRBV18 and TRBJ2-7, with 9 bases that match TRBD1. There are 20 residues in the CDR3. V shed 2 bases and J 3 bases; nucleotides not matched to a gene: 20. Germline values: CDR1 KGHSH, CDR2 LQKENI. Here the CDR3 reads CASSPIRRGGPRDRDYEQYF. The CDR3 coding sequence is TGTGCCAGCTCACCAATAAGGCGTGGGGGACCCCGGGACAGGGACTACGAGCAGTACTTC. The variable domain in full, completed from reference TRBV18 and TRBJ2-7, reads NAGVMQNPRHLVRRRGQEARLRCSPMKGHSHVYWYRQLPEEGLKFMVYLQKENIIDESGMPKERFSAEFPKEGPSILRIQQVVRGDSAAYFCASSPIRRGGPRDRDYEQYFGPGTRLTVT.

This clonotype was picked up a small number of times. The genes are TRBV2 and TRBJ2-1; 8 bases are a match to TRBD1. This CDR3 contains 15 residues. V was clipped by 6 bases and J by 4 bases; unmatched bases: 8. Germline V CDR1 and CDR2: SNHLY, FYNNEI. The CDR3, as DNA: TGTGCCAGCAGCGGACGCGGGGACAGGTACAATGAGCAGTTCTTC. Translating gives CASSGRGDRYNEQFF.

V and J are TRBV12-3 or TRBV12-4 and TRBJ2-1; D not certain. This CDR3 is 15 amino acids long. Trimming removed 2 bases at V and 0 bases at J, with 8 bases between. CDR3 nucleotide sequence: TGTGCCAGCAGTTTAAGTCCGGGCTCCTACAATGAGCAGTTCTTC. Its protein product is CASSLSPGSYNEQFF.